The 6 T cell receptor beta chains below all came from one sample that was sequenced in a study of blood T cell repertoires in COVID-19. Sequencing used immunoSEQ multiplex PCR; TCRdb keeps in-frame clones, though not all of them. The data hold fewer than 200,000 clones, with around 73% observed a single time. Sequenced sample: PBMCs or T cells enriched from blood (not recorded which). The source is a woman between 50 and 59 years old who had recovered from COVID-19.

The rearrangement links TRBV11-2 to TRBJ1-2; 8 bases agree with TRBD1. Trimming removed 3 bases from V and 7 bases from J; junction bases left unmatched: 4. This CDR3 contains 13 residues. The germline V gene encodes CDR1 SGHAT and CDR2 FQNNGV. The CDR3 loop is CASSFQGAVGYTF. CDR3 nucleotide sequence: TGTGCCAGCAGCTTTCAGGGGGCGGTTGGCTACACCTTC. Full variable domain (rest looked up from reference TRBV11-2 and TRBJ1-2): EAGVAQSPRYKIIEKRQSVAFWCNPISGHATLYWYQQILGQGPKLLIQFQNNGVVDDSQLPKDRFSAERLKGVDSTLKIQPAKLEDSAVYLCASSFQGAVGYTFGSGTRLTVV.

The V and J genes are TRBV6-1 and TRBJ1-5, with a weak D call TRBD1 (5 bases). Trimming stripped 2 bases from V and 3 bases from J, with 11 bases between. This CDR3 comprises 15 residues. Germline CDR1 and CDR2: MNHNS and SASEGT. CDR3 sequence reads: CASSEYDSVNQPQHF. The DNA of the CDR3 is TGTGCCAGCAGTGAATATGACAGTGTCAATCAGCCCCAGCATTTT.

This clone appeared a single time. This chain uses TRBV5-1 with TRBJ2-7; 10 bases are a match to TRBD1. The V segment lost 4 bases and the J segment 5 bases; nucleotides outside the gene matches: 18. The CDR3 consists of 18 residues. Germline V gives CDR1 SGHRS, CDR2 YFSETQ. CDR3 in amino acids: CASSHLPPGQGNIHEQYF. CDR3 in DNA: TGCGCCAGCAGCCACCTGCCTCCGGGACAGGGGAACATCCACGAGCAGTACTTC. The variable domain in full, with the rest retrieved from reference TRBV5-1 and TRBJ2-7, is KAGVTQTPRYLIKTRGQQVTLSCSPISGHRSVSWYQQTPGQGLQFLFEYFSETQRNKGNFPGRFSGRQFSNSRSEMNVSTLELGDSALYLCASSHLPPGQGNIHEQYFGPGTRLTVT.

This chain links TRBV18 with TRBJ1-5, with 7 positions matching TRBD1. With 4 bases clipped from V and 6 bases from J, the junction kept 6 bases outside the gene matches. Germline V gene data show CDR1 as KGHSH and CDR2 as LQKENI. The CDR3 length is 14 residues. The CDR3 region is CASSQDRVSQPQHF. CDR3 nucleotide sequence: TGTGCCAGCTCACAAGACAGGGTGAGTCAGCCCCAGCATTTT.

This chain uses TRBV18 with TRBJ1-1; no clear D gene. Looked up from germline, CDR1 is KGHSH and CDR2 is LQKENI. The CDR3 is made up of 13 amino acids. Trimming left V 4 bases short and J 0 bases short, with 6 bases between. In DNA, the CDR3 is TGTGCCAGCTCACTAGATTTGAACACTGAAGCTTTCTTT. Its protein is CASSLDLNTEAFF.

The chain combines TRBV5-1 with TRBJ1-1, with TRBD1 matching 7 bases. The CDR3 extends over 15 amino acids. Germline V CDR1 and CDR2: SGHRS, YFSETQ. J was trimmed by 3 bases and V by 4 bases; bases with no gene match: 9. CDR3 protein: CASSEFQGVDTEAFF. In nucleotides, the CDR3 is TGCGCCAGCAGCGAGTTCCAGGGGGTCGACACTGAAGCTTTCTTT.